This TCR beta chain was sequenced for a study of early T cells in non-severe SARS-CoV-2 infection. In the study overall: Whole-blood bulk RNA, unsorted, was sequenced, and chains were unpaired.

About this clonotype: What it binds is unknown. Given a much more abundant clone one base away, this may be a read error.

V was trimmed by 2 bases and J by 1 base, leaving 13 bases between them. From germline, CDR1 is SGHNT and CDR2 YYREEE (reference sequence). The CDR3 loop spans 16 amino acids. Findings and limits, study-wide: Anti-spike CD8 specificities were favored by VDJdb matching, whose results missed private and CD4 specificities.

Tagging with unique molecular identifiers was applied to individual cDNA molecules. TCRdb recomputed calls from the 5' RACE reads with MiXCR, one row per CDR3 protein. This sample has tens of thousands of distinct CDR3 sequences; around 6.1% occur once, and the top ten carry roughly 12%. Sequenced: whole blood. This receptor was obtained from an adult who was a healthcare worker with PCR-confirmed SARS-CoV-2 infection or an uninfected control (not recorded which). The V call is TRBV5-4, the J call TRBJ2-1; D is tentatively TRBD1 or TRBD2 (5 bases each). The CDR3 DNA follows: TGTGCCAGCAGCTTCGAGGGGCCTGTGTCCTACAATGAGCAGTTCTTC. Translated: CASSFEGPVSYNEQFF.